The 7 T cell receptor beta chains below come from one sample, sequenced in a study of cytomegalovirus exposure and HLA in healthy donors. Assay used: immunoSEQ multiplex PCR; TCRdb lists only in-frame clones, some missing. The sample carries roughly 150,000 clones, approximately 93% recorded once. The sequencing sample was made of PBMCs. Every receptor here comes from a man in his late teens or twenties in good health and CMV-seronegative.

V gene TRBV7-2 combines with J gene TRBJ1-4, with D tentatively TRBD1 (6 bases). Per germline, CDR1 SGHTA and CDR2 FQGNSA. The CDR3 is 13 amino acids. The V gene lost 4 bases and the J gene lost 12 bases, with 15 bases spanning the gap. The CDR3 loop reads CASSSGAPAELFF. In DNA, the CDR3 is TGTGCCAGCAGCTCAGGGGCGCCAGCAGAACTGTTTTTT.

The rearrangement uses TRBV5-6 and TRBJ1-1, with D possibly being TRBD1 (6 bases). With 2 bases removed from V and 8 bases from J, the gap between germline ends came to 19 bases. Germline lookup yields CDR1 SGHDT and CDR2 YYEEEE. The CDR3 length is 15 residues. CDR3 region: CASSFPPGHQNEAFF. CDR3 nucleotide sequence: TGTGCCAGCAGCTTCCCACCGGGACACCAAAACGAAGCTTTCTTT. The full variable domain, with the rest looked up from reference TRBV5-6 and TRBJ1-1, is DAGVTQSPTHLIKTRGQQVTLRCSPKSGHDTVSWYQQALGQGPQFIFQYYEEEERQRGNFPDRFSGHQFPNYSSELNVNALLLGDSALYLCASSFPPGHQNEAFFGQGTRLTVV.

The rearrangement links TRBV6-1 to TRBJ2-5; tentatively, D is TRBD1 (6 bases). CDR3 length equals 17 residues. Deletions cut 4 bases from V and 2 bases from J, with 20 bases between. CDR1 is MNHNS, CDR2 SASEGT, per germline. CDR3 DNA: TGTGCCAGCAGTGTCTATCCCGTGTGGGGGCCGCAAGAGACCCAGTACTTC. This sequence encodes CASSVYPVWGPQETQYF.

The chain couples TRBV9 to TRBJ1-6; 7 positions agree with TRBD1. This CDR3 contains 17 residues. The J segment lost 2 bases and the V segment lost 3 bases, leaving 8 bases of the junction unmatched. Germline V gene lookup returns CDR1 SGDLS and CDR2 YYNGEE. CDR3 protein: CASSETGSGTYNSPLHF. CDR3 nucleotides: TGTGCCAGCAGCGAGACAGGGTCGGGTACCTATAATTCACCCCTCCACTTT. The variable domain in full, completed from reference TRBV9 and TRBJ1-6, reads DSGVTQTPKHLITATGQRVTLRCSPRSGDLSVYWYQQSLDQGLQFLIQYYNGEERAKGNILERFSAQQFPDLHSELNLSSLELGDSALYFCASSETGSGTYNSPLHFGNGTRLTVT.

The gene calls are TRBV5-1 and TRBJ2-5; 12 bases fit TRBD2. Germline CDR1 and CDR2: SGHRS and YFSETQ. This CDR3 has 17 residues. Losses at the gene ends were 2 bases for V and 3 bases for J; bases not matched to a gene: 8. This CDR3 is CASSFPLAGGPKETQYF. CDR3 DNA: TGCGCCAGCAGCTTCCCTCTAGCGGGAGGGCCGAAAGAGACCCAGTACTTC.

DNA of the CDR3: TGTGCCAGTAGTAGGGCAGGCTATGGCTACACCTTC. Translation gives CASSRAGYGYTF. This chain uses TRBV19 with TRBJ1-2; D unclear. CDR3 size: 12 residues. V dropped 4 bases and J dropped 4 bases, with 7 bases sitting between them. Germline V CDR1 and CDR2: LNHDA, SQIVND (reference sequence).

V gene TRBV15 combines with J gene TRBJ1-4; TRBD1 matches 9 bases. The CDR3 runs to 15 residues. The V gene's germline CDR1 is LNHNV and CDR2 YYDKDF (reference sequence). Trimming at V came to 1 base and at J to 7 bases, leaving 4 bases not matched to a gene. The CDR3 reads CATSRAMDRGEKLFF. DNA of the CDR3: TGTGCCACCAGCAGAGCCATGGACAGGGGTGAAAAACTGTTTTTT.